A selection of T cell receptor beta chains follows, all from one sample in a study of Ad26.COV2.S vaccination and SARS-CoV-2 variants. Repertoires were generated with immunoSEQ multiplex PCR, while TCRdb's copy carries only in-frame clones and drops some. The top ten hold 2.5% to 3.5% of the sample, which has around 370,000 clones, roughly 84% seen once. Sequenced material: peripheral blood, taken in a trial of Ad26.COV2.S vaccine versus placebo. Receptor source: a person aged 18-60 years who received the Ad26.COV2.S COVID-19 vaccine or a placebo. Each CDR3 is given with its conserved first and last residue. D genes are given only for firm matches. For some rows the clone size is stated as once, few or many, or as a class when expanded; others skip it.

>.|TRBJ2-3|.|TRBV28
TGTGCCAGCAGTTTTCAACGCACAGATACGCAGTATTTT
CASSFQRTDTQYF
>TRBD2|TRBJ2-1|.|TRBV18
TGTGCCAGCTCAGAGGGACTAGGGGGTGATGAGCAGTTCTTC
CASSEGLGGDEQFF
>TRBD1|TRBJ2-7|.|TRBV6-5
TGTGCCAGCAGGTTGGGGACAGCCCCTGGCTACGAGCAGTACTTC
CASRLGTAPGYEQYF
>TRBD1|TRBJ1-1|.|TRBV18
TGTGCCAGCTCACCGAATGCGGGACAGGGGATCAAAGCTTTCTTT
CASSPNAGQGIKAFF
>.|TRBJ2-1|.|TRBV23-1
TGCGCCAGCAGTCAATCGTCAGCCAGTTACAATGAGCAGTTCTTC
CASSQSSASYNEQFF
>TRBD1|TRBJ1-2|.|TRBV6-5
TGTGCCAGCAGTTCCCGGGACAGGGGCCGACGAAGCTACACCTTC
CASSSRDRGRRSYTF
>TRBD1|TRBJ1-3|few|TRBV7-2
TGTGCCAGCAGCTTAGCCGGGACAGGGAGAAACACCATATATTTT
CASSLAGTGRNTIYF
>.|TRBJ1-2|.|TRBV7-7
TGTGCTAGCAGCTTAAACCCAACTTCCGGACGGACTCATGGCTATGGCTACACCTTC
CASSLNPTSGRTHGYGYTF
>TRBD2|TRBJ2-7|.|TRBV10-3
TGTGCCATCAGCCTCCGGGACTACTCCTACGAGCAGTACTTC
CAISLRDYSYEQYF
>TRBD1|TRBJ2-5|many|TRBV4-3
TGCGCCAGCAGCCAAGAGGACAGGCGCCTCCAAGAGACCCAGTACTTC
CASSQEDRRLQETQYF
>.|TRBJ2-7|.|TRBV19
TGTGCCAGTAGTATACAGGGGGGACAAACCTACGAGCAGTACTTC
CASSIQGGQTYEQYF
>.|TRBJ1-4|.|TRBV14
TGTGCCAGCAGCCAAGAGAATGAAAAACTGTTTTTT
CASSQENEKLFF
>.|TRBJ2-3|.|TRBV4-3
TGCGCCAGCAGCCAAGATGGCCAGGGTAGCACAGATACGCAGTATTTT
CASSQDGQGSTDTQYF
>.|TRBJ1-1|.|TRBV6-5
TGTGCCAGCACGGGGCGTTCCGCTGAAGCTTTCTTT
CASTGRSAEAFF
>.|TRBJ2-7|.|TRBV6-5
TGTGCCAGCAGTTACTCGAGCAAGAACGAGCAGTACTTC
CASSYSSKNEQYF
>TRBD1|TRBJ1-1|.|TRBV14
TGTGCCAGCAGCCTGACAGGGTTGAACACTGAAGCTTTCTTT
CASSLTGLNTEAFF
>.|TRBJ2-2|.|TRBV7-8
TGTGCCAGCAGCTTAGTGGGAGGCCTTAACACCGGGGAGCTGTTTTTT
CASSLVGGLNTGELFF
>.|TRBJ2-1|.|TRBV5-6
TGTGCCAGCAGCCTGTCGCTGGGTGAGCAGTTCTTC
CASSLSLGEQFF
>.|TRBJ2-2|.|TRBV7-9
TGTGCCAGCAGCAGGACTGATTTTTTCGGGGAGCTGTTTTTT
CASSRTDFFGELFF
>.|TRBJ2-3|once|TRBV10-2
TGCGCCAGCAGTGACTTTTACAGAACCACAGATACGCAGTATTTT
CASSDFYRTTDTQYF
>.|TRBJ2-5|.|TRBV27
TGTGCCAGCAGGGGTCTTGGGGAGACCCAGTACTTC
CASRGLGETQYF
>TRBD1|TRBJ2-3|few|TRBV9
TGTGCCAGCAGCTTACGGACAGGGGGAGATACGCAGTATTTT
CASSLRTGGDTQYF
>TRBD2|TRBJ2-1|.|TRBV18
TGTGCCAGCTCACCCACGATAGCGGGGGGAACCTACAATGAGCAGTTCTTC
CASSPTIAGGTYNEQFF
>.|TRBJ2-5|.|TRBV5-6
TGTGCCAGCAGCTTTGGGGAGACCCAGTACTTC
CASSFGETQYF
>.|TRBJ2-5|few|TRBV9
TGTGCCAGCAGTAGGGGGGGAGAACAAGAGACCCAGTACTTC
CASSRGGEQETQYF
>TRBD1|TRBJ2-7|.|TRBV18
TGTGCCAGCTCTTTTAAGGACAGGGCCTACGAGCAGTACTTC
CASSFKDRAYEQYF
>TRBD2|TRBJ2-1|.|TRBV28
TGTGCCAGCAGTTTACCCACTAGCGGGAGCTCCCACAATGAGCAGTTCTTC
CASSLPTSGSSHNEQFF
>.|TRBJ1-2|.|TRBV27
TGTGCCAGGGGAAGGGGGTGCTACACCTTC
CARGRGCYTF
>.|TRBJ2-2|.|TRBV2
TGTGCCAGCTTAGACCCAGCGGGGAACACCGGGGAGCTGTTTTTT
CASLDPAGNTGELFF
>.|TRBJ2-5|.|TRBV5-6
TGTGCCAGCAGCTTGGCGGGGACACCCGAGTACTTC
CASSLAGTPEYF
>TRBD2|TRBJ2-5|.|TRBV5-1
TGCGCCAGCAGCTTGGCACTAACCCTTGCCAGCGGGGGGCAAGAGACCCAGTACTTC
CASSLALTLASGGQETQYF
>.|TRBJ1-1|once|TRBV3-1/TRBV3-2
TGTGCCAGCAGCCAAGATCCACGCGCTGAAGCTTTCTTT
CASSQDPRAEAFF
>TRBD2|TRBJ2-1|.|TRBV10-3
TGTGCCATCAGTTCGAGCGGGGGGGCCAACAATGAGCAGTTCTTC
CAISSSGGANNEQFF
>TRBD1|TRBJ1-2|.|TRBV6-4
TGTGCCAGCCTCACAGGGGATGGCTACACCTTC
CASLTGDGYTF
>.|TRBJ2-4|.|TRBV4-1
TGCGCCAGCAGCCAAGATGAAGAGTTAGCCAAAAACATTCAGTACTTC
CASSQDEELAKNIQYF
>.|TRBJ1-1|.|TRBV19
TGTGCCAGTCGATACGCACAGATGAACACTGAAGCTTTCTTT
CASRYAQMNTEAFF
>.|TRBJ2-6|.|TRBV10-3
TGTGCCATCAGCCTGGACAGCAGCTCTGGGGCCAACGTCCTGACTTTC
CAISLDSSSGANVLTF
>.|TRBJ2-7|.|TRBV18
TGTGCCAGCTCACGCGGACCTAACGAGCAGTACTTC
CASSRGPNEQYF
>TRBD1|TRBJ2-7|.|TRBV6-5
TGTGCCAGCACCCATAAAGGACAGGGTTTAGGCGAGCAGTACTTC
CASTHKGQGLGEQYF
>TRBD2|TRBJ2-7|.|TRBV6-2/TRBV6-3
TGTGCCAGCAGTGGACAGATAGCGGGAGACTACTACGAGCAGTACTTC
CASSGQIAGDYYEQYF
>TRBD1|TRBJ1-1|.|TRBV19
TGTGCCAGTAGTATCCCGACAGGGGGAAAGGACACTGAAGCTTTCTTT
CASSIPTGGKDTEAFF
>.|TRBJ1-4|.|TRBV19
TGTGCCAGTAGTATATCGGGTGATGAAAAACTGTTTTTT
CASSISGDEKLFF